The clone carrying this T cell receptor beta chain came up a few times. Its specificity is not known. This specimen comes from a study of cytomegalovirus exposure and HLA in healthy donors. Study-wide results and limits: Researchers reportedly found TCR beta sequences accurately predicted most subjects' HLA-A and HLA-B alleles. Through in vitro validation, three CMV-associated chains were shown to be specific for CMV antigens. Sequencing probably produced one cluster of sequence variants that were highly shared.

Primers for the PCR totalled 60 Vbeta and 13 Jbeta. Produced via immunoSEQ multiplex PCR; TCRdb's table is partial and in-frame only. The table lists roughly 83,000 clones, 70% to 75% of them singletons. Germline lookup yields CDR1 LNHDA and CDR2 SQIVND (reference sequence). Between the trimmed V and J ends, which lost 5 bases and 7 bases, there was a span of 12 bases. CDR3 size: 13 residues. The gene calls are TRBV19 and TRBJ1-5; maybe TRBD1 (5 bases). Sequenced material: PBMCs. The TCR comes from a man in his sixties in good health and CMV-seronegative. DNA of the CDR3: TGTGCCAGTAGTTCCCGGGGGGGGCAGCCCCAGCATTTT. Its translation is CASSSRGGQPQHF.